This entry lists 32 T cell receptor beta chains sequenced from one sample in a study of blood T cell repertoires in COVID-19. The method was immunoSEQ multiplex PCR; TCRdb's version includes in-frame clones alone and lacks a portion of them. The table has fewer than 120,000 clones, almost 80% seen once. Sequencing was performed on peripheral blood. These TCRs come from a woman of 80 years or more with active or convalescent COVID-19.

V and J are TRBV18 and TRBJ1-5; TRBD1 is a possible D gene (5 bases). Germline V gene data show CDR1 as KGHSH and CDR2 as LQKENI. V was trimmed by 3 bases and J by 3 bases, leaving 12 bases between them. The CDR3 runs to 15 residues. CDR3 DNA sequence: TGTGCCAGCTCACCCATCAGGGATTCCAATCAGCCCCAGCATTTT. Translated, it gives CASSPIRDSNQPQHF.

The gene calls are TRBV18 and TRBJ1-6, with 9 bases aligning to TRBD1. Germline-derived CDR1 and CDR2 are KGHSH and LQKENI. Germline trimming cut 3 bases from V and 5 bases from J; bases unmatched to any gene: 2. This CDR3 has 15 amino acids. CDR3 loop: CASSPGTGNNSPLHF. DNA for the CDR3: TGTGCCAGCTCACCCGGGACAGGGAATAATTCACCCCTCCACTTT.

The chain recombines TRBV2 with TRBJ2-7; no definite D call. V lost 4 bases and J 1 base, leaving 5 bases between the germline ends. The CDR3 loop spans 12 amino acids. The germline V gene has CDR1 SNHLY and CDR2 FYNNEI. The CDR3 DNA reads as TGTGCCAGCAGTGCCTCTTCCTACGAGCAGTACTTC. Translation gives CASSASSYEQYF.

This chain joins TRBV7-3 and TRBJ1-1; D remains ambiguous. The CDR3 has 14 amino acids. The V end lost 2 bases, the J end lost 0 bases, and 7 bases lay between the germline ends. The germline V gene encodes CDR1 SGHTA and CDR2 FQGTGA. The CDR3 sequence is CASSLAGMNTEAFF. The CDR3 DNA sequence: TGTGCCAGCAGCTTAGCGGGGATGAACACTGAAGCTTTCTTT.

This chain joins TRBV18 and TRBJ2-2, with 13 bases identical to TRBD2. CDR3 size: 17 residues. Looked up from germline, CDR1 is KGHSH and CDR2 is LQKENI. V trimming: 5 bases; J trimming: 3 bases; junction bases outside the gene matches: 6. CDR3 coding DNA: TGTGCCAGCTCAAAAAGGACTAGCGGGAGTGACACCGGGGAGCTGTTTTTT. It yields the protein CASSKRTSGSDTGELFF.

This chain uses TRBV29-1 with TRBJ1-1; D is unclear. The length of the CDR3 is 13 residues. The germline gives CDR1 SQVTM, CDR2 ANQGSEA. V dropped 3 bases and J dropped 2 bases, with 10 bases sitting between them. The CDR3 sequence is CSVDTHSNTEAFF. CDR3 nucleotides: TGCAGCGTTGACACTCATTCCAACACTGAAGCTTTCTTT.

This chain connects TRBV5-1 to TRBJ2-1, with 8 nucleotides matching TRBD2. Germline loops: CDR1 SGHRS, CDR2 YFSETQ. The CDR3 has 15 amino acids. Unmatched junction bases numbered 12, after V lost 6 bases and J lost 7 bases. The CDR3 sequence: CASTQAGVAWNEQFF. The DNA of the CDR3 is TGCGCCAGCACCCAAGCGGGAGTGGCGTGGAATGAGCAGTTCTTC. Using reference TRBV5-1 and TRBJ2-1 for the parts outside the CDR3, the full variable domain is KAGVTQTPRYLIKTRGQQVTLSCSPISGHRSVSWYQQTPGQGLQFLFEYFSETQRNKGNFPGRFSGRQFSNSRSEMNVSTLELGDSALYLCASTQAGVAWNEQFFGPGTRLTVL.

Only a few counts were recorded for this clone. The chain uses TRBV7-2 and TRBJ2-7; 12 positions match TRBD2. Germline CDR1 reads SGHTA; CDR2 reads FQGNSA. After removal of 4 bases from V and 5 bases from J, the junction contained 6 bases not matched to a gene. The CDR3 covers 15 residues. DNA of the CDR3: TGTGCCAGCAGCTCTCCGACTAGCGGGAGCAACGAGCAGTACTTC. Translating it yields CASSSPTSGSNEQYF.

CDR3 nucleotide sequence: TGTGCCAGCAGTCCTCGACAGGGGGCTGCTAATGAAAAACTGTTTTTT. Amino acids: CASSPRQGAANEKLFF. The chain carries TRBV27 and TRBJ1-4; 10 bases map to TRBD1. The CDR3 consists of 16 residues. CDR1 MNHEY and CDR2 SMNVEV come from the germline V gene (reference sequence). Trimming cost V 5 bases and J 3 bases; bases outside gene matches: 6.

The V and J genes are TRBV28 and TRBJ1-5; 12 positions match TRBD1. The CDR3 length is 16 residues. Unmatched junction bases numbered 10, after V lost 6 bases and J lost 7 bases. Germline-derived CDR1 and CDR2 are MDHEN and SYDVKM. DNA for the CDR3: TGTGCCAGCAGACCTATGGGACAGGGGGCCCCCCAGCCCCAGCATTTT. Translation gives CASRPMGQGAPQPQHF.

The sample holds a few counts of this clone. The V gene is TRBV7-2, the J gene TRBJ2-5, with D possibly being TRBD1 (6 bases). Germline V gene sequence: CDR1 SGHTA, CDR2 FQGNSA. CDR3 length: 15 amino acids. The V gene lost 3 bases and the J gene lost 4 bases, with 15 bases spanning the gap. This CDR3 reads CASSFLRGNGETQYF. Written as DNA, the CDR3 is TGTGCCAGCAGCTTTCTCAGGGGTAACGGAGAGACCCAGTACTTC. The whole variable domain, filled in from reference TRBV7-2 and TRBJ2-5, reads GAGVSQSPSNKVTEKGKDVELRCDPISGHTALYWYRQSLGQGLEFLIYFQGNSAPDKSGLPSDRFSAERTGGSVSTLTIQRTQQEDSAVYLCASSFLRGNGETQYFGPGTRLLVL.

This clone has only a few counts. The CDR3 bases are TGTGCCAGCAGTTCCGGGACAGGGCTTCAGCCCCAGCATTTT. Translation gives CASSSGTGLQPQHF. The chain couples TRBV27 to TRBJ1-5, with 9 bases matching TRBD1. CDR3 length equals 14 residues. The germline gives CDR1 MNHEY, CDR2 SMNVEV (reference sequence). Trimming at V came to 4 bases and at J to 6 bases, leaving 4 bases not matched to a gene.

The CDR3 loop is CASSEPRQGSYNEQFF. The CDR3 coding sequence is TGTGCCAGCAGTGAACCCCGACAGGGTTCGTACAATGAGCAGTTCTTC. The chain joins TRBV25-1 to TRBJ2-1, with 7 bases matching TRBD1. The CDR3 runs to 16 residues. The germline V gene encodes CDR1 MGHDK and CDR2 SYGVNS. V was clipped by 2 bases and J by 4 bases; unmatched bases: 8.

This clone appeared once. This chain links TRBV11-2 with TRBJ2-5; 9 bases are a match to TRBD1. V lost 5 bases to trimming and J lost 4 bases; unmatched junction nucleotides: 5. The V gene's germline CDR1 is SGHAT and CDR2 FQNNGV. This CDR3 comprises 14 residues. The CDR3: CASSHRGLVETQYF. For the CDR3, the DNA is TGTGCCAGCAGCCACAGGGGGCTGGTAGAGACCCAGTACTTC.

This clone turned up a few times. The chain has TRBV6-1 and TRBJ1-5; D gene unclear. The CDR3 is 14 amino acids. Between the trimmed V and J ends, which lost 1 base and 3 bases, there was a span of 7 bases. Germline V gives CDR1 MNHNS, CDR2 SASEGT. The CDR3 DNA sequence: TGTGCCAGCAGTGAAGGTCAGAACAATCAGCCCCAGCATTTT. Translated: CASSEGQNNQPQHF.

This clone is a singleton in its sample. The CDR3 DNA is TGTGCCAGCAGTTTATTATTTGTGGCGGGAGGCCCCCAATCCCATGAGCAGTTCTTC. Translating it yields CASSLLFVAGGPQSHEQFF. This sequence joins TRBV28 and TRBJ2-1, with TRBD2 identical over 8 bases. V gave up 1 base and J gave up 8 bases; unmatched junction bases: 19. Germline V gene lookup returns CDR1 MDHEN and CDR2 SYDVKM. This CDR3 comprises 19 residues.

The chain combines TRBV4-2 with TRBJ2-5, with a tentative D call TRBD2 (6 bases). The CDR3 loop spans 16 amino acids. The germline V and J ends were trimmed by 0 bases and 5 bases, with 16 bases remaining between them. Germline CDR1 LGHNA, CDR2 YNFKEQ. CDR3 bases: TGTGCCAGCAGCCAAGACGGCGCAGGGAGGTACGAGACCCAGTACTTC. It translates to CASSQDGAGRYETQYF.

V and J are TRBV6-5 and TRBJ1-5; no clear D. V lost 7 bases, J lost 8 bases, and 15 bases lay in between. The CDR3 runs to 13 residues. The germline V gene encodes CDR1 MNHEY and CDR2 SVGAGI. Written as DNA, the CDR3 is TGTGCCAGCACCAAGTCGGGGATGGAGCCCCAGCATTTT. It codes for CASTKSGMEPQHF.

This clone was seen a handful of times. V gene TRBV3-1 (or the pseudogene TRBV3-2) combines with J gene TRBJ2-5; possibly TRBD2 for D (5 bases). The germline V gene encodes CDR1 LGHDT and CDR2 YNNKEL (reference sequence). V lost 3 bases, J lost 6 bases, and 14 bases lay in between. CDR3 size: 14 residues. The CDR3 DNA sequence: TGTGCCAGCAGCCAGGAACTAGACTTGAAGACCCAGTACTTC. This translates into CASSQELDLKTQYF.

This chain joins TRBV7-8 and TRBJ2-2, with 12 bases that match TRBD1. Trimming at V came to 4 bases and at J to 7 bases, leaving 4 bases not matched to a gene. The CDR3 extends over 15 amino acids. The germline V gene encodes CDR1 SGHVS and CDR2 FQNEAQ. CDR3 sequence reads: CASSSGTGGFGELFF. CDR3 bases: TGTGCCAGCAGCTCGGGGACAGGGGGCTTCGGGGAGCTGTTTTTT.

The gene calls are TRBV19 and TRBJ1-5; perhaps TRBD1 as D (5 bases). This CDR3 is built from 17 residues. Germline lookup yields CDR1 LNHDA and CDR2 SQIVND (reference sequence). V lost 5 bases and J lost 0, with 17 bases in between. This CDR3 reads CASSPHQGLTSNQPQHF. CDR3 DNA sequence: TGTGCCAGTAGTCCTCATCAGGGACTTACTAGCAATCAGCCCCAGCATTTT.

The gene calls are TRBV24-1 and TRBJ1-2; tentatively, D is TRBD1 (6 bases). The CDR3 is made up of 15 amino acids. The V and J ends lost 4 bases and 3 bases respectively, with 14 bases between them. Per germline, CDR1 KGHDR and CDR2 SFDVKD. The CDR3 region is CATSEGQLGHYGYTF. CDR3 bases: TGTGCCACCAGTGAAGGACAGTTGGGTCACTATGGCTACACCTTC.

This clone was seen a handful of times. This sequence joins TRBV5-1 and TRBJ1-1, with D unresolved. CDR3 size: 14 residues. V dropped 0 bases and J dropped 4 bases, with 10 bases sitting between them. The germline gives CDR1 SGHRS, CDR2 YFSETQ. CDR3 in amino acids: CASSLDSHSTEAFF. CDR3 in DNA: TGCGCCAGCAGCTTGGACAGTCACTCCACTGAAGCTTTCTTT.

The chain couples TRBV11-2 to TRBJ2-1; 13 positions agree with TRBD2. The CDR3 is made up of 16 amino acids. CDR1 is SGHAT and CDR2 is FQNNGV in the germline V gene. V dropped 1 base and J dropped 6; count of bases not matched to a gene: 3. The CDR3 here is CASSLVGTSGTNEQFF. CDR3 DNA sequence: TGTGCCAGCAGCTTAGTGGGGACTAGCGGGACCAATGAGCAGTTCTTC.

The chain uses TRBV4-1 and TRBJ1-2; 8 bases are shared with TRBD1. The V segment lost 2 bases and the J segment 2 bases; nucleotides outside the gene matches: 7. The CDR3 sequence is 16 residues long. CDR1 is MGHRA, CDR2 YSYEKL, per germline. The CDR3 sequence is CASSQITDRVNYGYTF. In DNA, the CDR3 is TGCGCCAGCAGCCAAATTACGGACAGGGTGAACTATGGCTACACCTTC.

CDR3 DNA: TGTGCCAGTAGACCTAGCGGGATTTACAATGAGCAGTTCTTC. Translated: CASRPSGIYNEQFF. The genes are TRBV19 and TRBJ2-1, with TRBD2 matching over 9 bases. This CDR3 has 14 residues. The germline V gene encodes CDR1 LNHDA and CDR2 SQIVND (reference sequence). The V and J ends lost 6 bases and 4 bases, in that order; junction bases with no gene match: 4.

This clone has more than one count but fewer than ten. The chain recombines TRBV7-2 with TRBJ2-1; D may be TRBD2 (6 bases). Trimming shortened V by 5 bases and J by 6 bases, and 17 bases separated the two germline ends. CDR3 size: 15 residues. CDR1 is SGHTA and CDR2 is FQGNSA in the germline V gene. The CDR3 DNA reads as TGTGCCAGCAGCCCGGCCGGGGGAGGTTCCAATGAGCAGTTCTTC. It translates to CASSPAGGGSNEQFF.

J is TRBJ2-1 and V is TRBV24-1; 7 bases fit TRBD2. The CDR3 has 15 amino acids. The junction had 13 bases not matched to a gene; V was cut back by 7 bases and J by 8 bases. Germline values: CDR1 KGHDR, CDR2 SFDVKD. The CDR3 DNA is TGTGCCACCAGGGAGTCTAGCGGCACCGTTGATGAGCAGTTCTTC. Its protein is CATRESSGTVDEQFF.

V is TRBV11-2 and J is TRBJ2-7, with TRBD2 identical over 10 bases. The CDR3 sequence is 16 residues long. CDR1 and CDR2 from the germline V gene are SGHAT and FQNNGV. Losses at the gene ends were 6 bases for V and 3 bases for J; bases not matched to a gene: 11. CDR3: CASSPGGSSGSYEQYF. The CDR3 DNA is TGTGCCAGCAGTCCGGGGGGGTCTAGCGGGAGCTACGAGCAGTACTTC.

CDR3 in amino acids: CASSQGLNSQETQYF. The CDR3, as DNA: TGTGCCAGCAGCCAAGGACTAAACAGTCAAGAGACCCAGTACTTC. The genes are TRBV5-8 and TRBJ2-5; tentative D call: TRBD2 (6 bases). The CDR3 covers 15 residues. V was clipped by 4 bases and J by 2 bases, with 15 bases between them. Germline CDR1 SGHTS, CDR2 YDEGEE. Full variable domain (rest looked up from reference TRBV5-8 and TRBJ2-5): EAGVTQSPTHLIKTRGQQATLRCSPISGHTSVYWYQQALGLGLQFLLWYDEGEERNRGNFPPRFSGRQFPNYSSELNVNALELEDSALYLCASSQGLNSQETQYFGPGTRLLVL.

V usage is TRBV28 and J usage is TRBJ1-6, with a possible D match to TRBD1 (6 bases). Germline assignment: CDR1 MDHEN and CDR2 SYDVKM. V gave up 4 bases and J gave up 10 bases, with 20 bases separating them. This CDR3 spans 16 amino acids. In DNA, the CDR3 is TGTGCCAGCAGTTATCCCGGGGAGGGGGATTTGTCACCCCTCCACTTT. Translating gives CASSYPGEGDLSPLHF.

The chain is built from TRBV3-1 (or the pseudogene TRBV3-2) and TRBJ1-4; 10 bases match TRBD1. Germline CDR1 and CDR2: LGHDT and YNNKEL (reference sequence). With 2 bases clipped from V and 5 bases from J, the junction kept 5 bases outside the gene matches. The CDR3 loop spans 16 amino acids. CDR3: CASSQTGTGENEKLFF. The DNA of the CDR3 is TGTGCCAGCAGCCAAACCGGGACAGGGGAGAATGAAAAACTGTTTTTT.